The 13 T cell receptor beta chains below come from one sample, sequenced in a study of cytomegalovirus exposure and HLA in healthy donors. PCR primers comprised 60 Vbeta and 13 Jbeta primers. TCRdb's table, derived via immunoSEQ multiplex PCR, lists solely in-frame clones and lacks some. Reported are about 140,000 clones; the ten largest clones contain under 2.5%. Sequencing input: PBMCs. These receptors all stem from a woman younger than 35 in good health and CMV-seronegative.

This CDR3 reads CASSPLSGRGADTQYF. The CDR3 coding sequence is TGCGCCAGCAGCCCCCTTAGCGGGAGGGGGGCGGATACGCAGTATTTT. J is TRBJ2-3 and V is TRBV4-3, with 11 bases fitting TRBD2. Trimming took 4 bases from V and 6 from J; bases not matched to a gene: 9. Germline V gives CDR1 LGHNA, CDR2 YSLEER. CDR3 length: 16 amino acids.

The genes are TRBV7-2 and TRBJ2-3, with TRBD2 identical over 10 bases. The junction had 8 bases not matched to a gene; V was cut back by 2 bases and J by 6 bases. The CDR3 has 16 residues. Germline V CDR1 and CDR2: SGHTA, FQGNSA. The CDR3: CASSLKAGGPLDTQYF. The CDR3 coding sequence is TGTGCCAGCAGCTTAAAAGCGGGAGGGCCTCTGGATACGCAGTATTTT.

The rearrangement uses TRBV28 and TRBJ2-2, with D tentatively TRBD1 (5 bases). CDR3 length equals 13 residues. V was trimmed by 11 bases and J by 2 bases, leaving 12 bases between them. Germline V lookup: CDR1 MDHEN, CDR2 SYDVKM. This CDR3 is CAARGTNTGELFF. CDR3 sequence (DNA): TGTGCCGCTAGGGGCACCAACACCGGGGAGCTGTTTTTT.

The chain uses TRBV6-1 and TRBJ1-2; TRBD1 agrees at 9 bases. The CDR3 spans 15 residues. V shed 6 bases and J 4 bases; nucleotides not matched to a gene: 9. The germline V gene has CDR1 MNHNS and CDR2 SASEGT. The DNA for the CDR3 is TGTGCCAGCAGACCTAGGACAGGGGAGGTCTATGGCTACACCTTC. Translated: CASRPRTGEVYGYTF.

This chain joins TRBV7-9 and TRBJ2-5; no firm D call. The length of the CDR3 is 14 residues. The germline CDR1 and CDR2 sequences are SEHNR and FQNEAQ (reference sequence). Trimming removed 1 base from V and 5 bases from J, with 11 bases in between. CDR3 protein: CASSLVSPEETQYF. For the CDR3, the DNA is TGTGCCAGCAGCTTAGTCTCGCCGGAGGAGACCCAGTACTTC.

The CDR3 here is CASSSLTGDNSPLHF. The CDR3 bases are TGTGCCAGCAGCTCTTTGACAGGGGATAATTCACCCCTCCACTTT. This rearrangement joins TRBV5-6 to TRBJ1-6; 8 bases align to TRBD1. J was trimmed by 5 bases and V by 3 bases; bases with no gene match: 4. The CDR3 loop spans 15 amino acids. Germline loops: CDR1 SGHDT, CDR2 YYEEEE.

This chain links TRBV6-1 with TRBJ1-3; D uncertain. The germline V and J ends were trimmed by 9 bases and 2 bases, with 14 bases remaining between them. This CDR3 is built from 14 residues. Per germline, CDR1 MNHNS and CDR2 SASEGT. The CDR3 region has the DNA TGTGCCAGTGCTCCGGGAGGCACTGGAAACACCATATATTTT. It codes for CASAPGGTGNTIYF.

The chain couples TRBV5-4 to TRBJ1-4, with a weak D call TRBD1 (5 bases). The V end lost 4 bases, the J end lost 5 bases, and 15 bases lay between the germline ends. CDR1 SGHNT and CDR2 YYREEE come from the germline V gene (reference sequence). CDR3 size: 15 residues. The CDR3 nucleotides are TGTGCCAGCAGCCAAGGACACAGTGGAAATGAAAAACTGTTTTTT. It is translated as CASSQGHSGNEKLFF.

This chain joins TRBV5-4 and TRBJ2-7; tentative D call: TRBD2 (6 bases). Trimming pared 0 bases from V and 4 bases from J, leaving 14 bases between. CDR3 length equals 15 residues. Germline CDR1 reads SGHNT; CDR2 reads YYREEE (reference sequence). The CDR3 protein is CASSLGLGGSYEQYF. The CDR3 DNA follows: TGTGCCAGCAGCTTGGGTCTGGGGGGATCTTACGAGCAGTACTTC.

Details on this clone: This sample includes further DNA sequences coding for the same CDR3. The chain uses TRBV6-5 and TRBJ1-2; a weak D match, TRBD1 (6 bases). Germline V gene sequence: CDR1 MNHEY, CDR2 SVGAGI. Trimming shortened V by 2 bases and J by 2 bases, and 9 bases separated the two germline ends. There are 14 residues in the CDR3. The CDR3 sequence is CASSYSGQNYGYTF. CDR3 DNA: TGTGCCAGCAGTTACAGTGGACAGAACTATGGCTACACCTTC.

The chain couples TRBV4-1 to TRBJ1-1; TRBD1 matches 7 bases. Germline CDR1 MGHRA, CDR2 YSYEKL. CDR3 length: 17 amino acids. With V trimmed by 0 bases and J by 1 base, 8 bases remained unmatched. In DNA form, the CDR3 reads TGCGCCAGCAGCCAAGATCCCCGTAGACAGGGGAACACTGAAGCTTTCTTT. This translates into CASSQDPRRQGNTEAFF.

This CDR3 is CASSGGTAYNEQFF. As DNA, the CDR3 is TGTGCCAGCAGTGGCGGGACAGCCTACAATGAGCAGTTCTTC. The chain couples TRBV2 to TRBJ2-1; D might be TRBD1 (7 bases). V lost 4 bases, J lost 2 bases, and 9 bases lay in between. CDR3 length equals 14 residues. CDR1 is SNHLY and CDR2 is FYNNEI in the germline V gene.

The chain couples TRBV7-3 to TRBJ2-3; 9 nucleotides agree with TRBD1. Germline V gene sequence: CDR1 SGHTA, CDR2 FQGTGA. The trim removed 5 bases at V and 2 bases at J, leaving 11 bases unmatched. The CDR3 runs 17 residues. The DNA for the CDR3 is TGTGCCAGCAGCGAGAACCCCGGGACAGGGACCACAGATACGCAGTATTTT. Translating gives CASSENPGTGTTDTQYF.